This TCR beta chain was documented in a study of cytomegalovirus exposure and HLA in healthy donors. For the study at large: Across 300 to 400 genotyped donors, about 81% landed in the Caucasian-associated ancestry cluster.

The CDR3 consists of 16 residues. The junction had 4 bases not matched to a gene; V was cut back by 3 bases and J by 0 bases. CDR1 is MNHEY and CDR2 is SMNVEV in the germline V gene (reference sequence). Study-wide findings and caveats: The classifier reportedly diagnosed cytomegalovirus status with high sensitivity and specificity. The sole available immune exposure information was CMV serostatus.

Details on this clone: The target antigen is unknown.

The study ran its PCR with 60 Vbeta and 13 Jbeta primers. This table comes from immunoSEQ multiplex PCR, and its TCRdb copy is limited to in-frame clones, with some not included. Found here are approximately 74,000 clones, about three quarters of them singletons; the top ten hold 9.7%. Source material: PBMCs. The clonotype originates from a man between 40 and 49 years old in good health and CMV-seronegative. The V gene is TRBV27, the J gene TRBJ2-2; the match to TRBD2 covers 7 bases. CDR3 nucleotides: TGTGCCAGCAGTTTTAGGGCGGGAGCGAACACCGGGGAGCTGTTTTTT. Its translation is CASSFRAGANTGELFF.